The rows below give T cell receptor beta chains drawn from one sample of a study of blood T cells in healthy people across ages. TCRdb redid the calling of the 5' RACE reads with MiXCR, one entry per CDR3 protein. The table lists 650,000 to 950,000 distinct CDR3 sequences, 40% to 50% of them singletons. Sequenced: blood. All receptors come from a man aged 55 to 69 in good health. Both conserved end residues are part of each CDR3. A D gene is named only where the DNA matches it firmly. Only some rows state a clone size, as once, few, many or a class for expanded clones.

abundance	v_gene	d_gene	j_gene	CDR3aa	CDR3nt
NA	TRBV18	NA	TRBJ2-5	CASSPMRETQYF	TGTGCCAGCTCGCCTATGAGGGAGACCCAGTACTTC
NA	TRBV5-1	TRBD1	TRBJ2-7	CASSMTGGYFEQYF	TGCGCCAGCAGCATGACAGGGGGCTACTTCGAGCAGTACTTC
NA	TRBV12-3/TRBV12-4	TRBD1	TRBJ2-7	CASSLMTGSSYEQYF	TGTGCCAGCAGTTTAATGACAGGGAGCTCCTACGAGCAGTACTTC
once	TRBV4-1	NA	TRBJ2-5	CASSQEPGPPAYNEQYF	TGCGCCAGCAGCCAAGAACCGGGACCTCCCGCGTACAATGAGCAGTACTTC
few	TRBV20-1	TRBD2	TRBJ2-7	CSARSSGGNPYEQYF	TGCAGTGCTAGGTCTAGCGGGGGGAACCCCTACGAGCAGTACTTC
NA	TRBV4-1	TRBD2	TRBJ2-7	CASSQGPLAGVTYEQYF	TGCGCCAGCAGCCAAGGCCCCCTGGCGGGGGTTACCTACGAGCAGTACTTC
few	TRBV7-2	NA	TRBJ2-4	CASSLRRSGAVQNIQYF	TGTGCCAGCAGCTTAAGAAGGTCAGGGGCTGTCCAAAACATTCAGTACTTC
NA	TRBV20-1	TRBD2	TRBJ2-7	CSARVSGGGTGNEQYF	TGCAGTGCTAGGGTTAGCGGGGGAGGCACTGGTAACGAGCAGTACTTC
NA	TRBV9	NA	TRBJ1-6	CASSVSDSSYNSPLHF	TGTGCCAGCAGCGTGAGCGACAGCTCCTATAATTCACCCCTCCACTTT
NA	TRBV24-1	TRBD1	TRBJ2-1	CATSDSSRGPSYNEQFF	TGTGCCACCAGTGATTCCTCCAGGGGGCCCTCCTACAATGAGCAGTTCTTC
NA	TRBV7-2	NA	TRBJ1-4	CASREGSTNEKLFF	TGTGCCAGCAGAGAAGGTTCAACTAATGAAAAACTGTTTTTT
few	TRBV6-5	NA	TRBJ1-2	CASTAGFDGYTF	TGTGCCAGCACTGCTGGTTTCGATGGCTACACCTTC
NA	TRBV6-5	NA	TRBJ1-1	CARRGGRNTEAFF	TGTGCCCGCAGGGGAGGGAGGAACACTGAAGCTTTCTTT
NA	TRBV20-1	TRBD1	TRBJ2-7	CSARPEGTAYEQYF	TGCAGTGCTAGACCAGAGGGGACAGCTTACGAGCAGTACTTC
NA	TRBV6-6	NA	TRBJ2-7	CASGGATYEQYF	TGTGCCAGCGGAGGGGCGACCTACGAGCAGTACTTC
few	TRBV20-1	TRBD2	TRBJ2-3	CSAPSPGTSGRADTQYF	TGCAGTGCCCCATCTCCAGGGACTAGCGGGAGGGCAGATACGCAGTATTTT
NA	TRBV6-5	NA	TRBJ2-7	CASSYDEGNEQYF	TGTGCCAGCAGTTACGATGAAGGAAATGAGCAGTACTTC
NA	TRBV20-1	NA	TRBJ1-5	CSGRGGWQPQHF	TGCAGTGGTCGTGGAGGTTGGCAGCCCCAGCATTTT
NA	TRBV10-3	NA	TRBJ2-3	CAISESGSHTDTQYF	TGTGCCATCAGTGAGTCGGGCAGCCACACAGATACGCAGTATTTT
NA	TRBV7-9	NA	TRBJ2-7	CASSFLAREGYEQYF	TGTGCCAGCAGCTTTCTAGCGAGGGAAGGATACGAGCAGTACTTC
NA	TRBV4-3	TRBD2	TRBJ2-5	CASNQDYISGGASETQYF	TGCGCCAGCAACCAAGATTACATCAGCGGGGGGGCATCAGAGACCCAGTACTTC
NA	TRBV4-3	NA	TRBJ2-3	CASSQRGAPTDTQYF	TGCGCCAGCAGCCAACGCGGGGCGCCCACAGATACGCAGTATTTT